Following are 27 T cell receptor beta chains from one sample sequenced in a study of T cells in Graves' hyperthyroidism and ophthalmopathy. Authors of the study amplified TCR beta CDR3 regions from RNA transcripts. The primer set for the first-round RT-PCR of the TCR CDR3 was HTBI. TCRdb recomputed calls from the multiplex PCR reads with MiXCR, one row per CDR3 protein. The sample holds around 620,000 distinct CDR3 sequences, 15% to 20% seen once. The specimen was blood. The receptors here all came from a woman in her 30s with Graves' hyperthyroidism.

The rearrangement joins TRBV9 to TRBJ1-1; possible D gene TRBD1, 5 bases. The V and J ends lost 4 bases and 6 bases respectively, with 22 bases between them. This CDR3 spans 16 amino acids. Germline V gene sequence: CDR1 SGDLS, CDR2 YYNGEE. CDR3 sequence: CASSPKQQDFGAEAFF. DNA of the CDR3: TGTGCCAGCAGCCCGAAACAACAGGACTTTGGGGCTGAAGCTTTCTTT.

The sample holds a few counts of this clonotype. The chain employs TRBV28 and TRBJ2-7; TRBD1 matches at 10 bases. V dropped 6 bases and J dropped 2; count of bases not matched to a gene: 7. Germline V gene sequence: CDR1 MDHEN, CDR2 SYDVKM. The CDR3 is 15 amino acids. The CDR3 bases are TGTGCCAGCAGGTACTCCGGGACAGGGGCCTACGAGCAGTACTTC. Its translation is CASRYSGTGAYEQYF. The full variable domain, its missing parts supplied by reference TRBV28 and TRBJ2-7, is DVKVTQSSRYLVKRTGEKVFLECVQDMDHENMFWYRQDPGLGLRLIYFSYDVKMKEKGDIPEGYSVSREKKERFSLILESASTNQTSMYLCASRYSGTGAYEQYFGPGTRLTVT.

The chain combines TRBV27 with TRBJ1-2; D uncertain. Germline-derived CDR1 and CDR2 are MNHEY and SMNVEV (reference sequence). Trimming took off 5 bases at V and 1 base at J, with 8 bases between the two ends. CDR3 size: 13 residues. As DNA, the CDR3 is TGTGCCAGCAGTGTAAACAGTAACTATGGCTACACCTTC. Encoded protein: CASSVNSNYGYTF.

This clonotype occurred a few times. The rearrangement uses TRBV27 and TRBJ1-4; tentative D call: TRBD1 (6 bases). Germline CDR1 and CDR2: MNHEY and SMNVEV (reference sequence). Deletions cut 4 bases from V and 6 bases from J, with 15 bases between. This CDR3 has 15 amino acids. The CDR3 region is CASSSPGTGHEKLFF. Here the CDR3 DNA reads TGTGCCAGCAGTTCCCCCGGAACAGGGCATGAAAAACTGTTTTTT.

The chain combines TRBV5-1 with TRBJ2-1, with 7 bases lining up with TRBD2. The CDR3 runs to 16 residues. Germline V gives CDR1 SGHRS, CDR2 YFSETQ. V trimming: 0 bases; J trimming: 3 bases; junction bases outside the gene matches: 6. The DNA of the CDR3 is TGCGCCAGCAGCTTGGGGTCTAGCGGAGGCTACAATGAGCAGTTCTTC. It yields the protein CASSLGSSGGYNEQFF.

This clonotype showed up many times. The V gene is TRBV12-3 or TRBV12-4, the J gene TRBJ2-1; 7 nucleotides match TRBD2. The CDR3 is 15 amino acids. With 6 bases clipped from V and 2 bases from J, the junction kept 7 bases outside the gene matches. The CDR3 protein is CASSRPSGTYNEQFF. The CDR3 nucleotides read TGTGCCAGCAGCCGCCCTAGCGGTACCTACAATGAGCAGTTCTTC.

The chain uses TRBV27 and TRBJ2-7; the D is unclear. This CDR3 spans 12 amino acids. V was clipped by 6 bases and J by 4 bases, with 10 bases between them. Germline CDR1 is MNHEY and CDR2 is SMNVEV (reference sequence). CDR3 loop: CASSHSPYEQYF. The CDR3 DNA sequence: TGTGCCAGCAGCCATTCTCCTTACGAGCAGTACTTC.

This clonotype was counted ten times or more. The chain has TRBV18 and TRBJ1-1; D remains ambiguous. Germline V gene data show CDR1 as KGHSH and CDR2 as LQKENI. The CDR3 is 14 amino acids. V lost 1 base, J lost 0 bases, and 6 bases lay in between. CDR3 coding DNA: TGTGCCAGCTCACCACGAGGGCTGAACACTGAAGCTTTCTTT. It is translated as CASSPRGLNTEAFF. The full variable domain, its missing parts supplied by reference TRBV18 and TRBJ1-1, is NAGVMQNPRHLVRRRGQEARLRCSPMKGHSHVYWYRQLPEEGLKFMVYLQKENIIDESGMPKERFSAEFPKEGPSILRIQQVVRGDSAAYFCASSPRGLNTEAFFGQGTRLTVV.

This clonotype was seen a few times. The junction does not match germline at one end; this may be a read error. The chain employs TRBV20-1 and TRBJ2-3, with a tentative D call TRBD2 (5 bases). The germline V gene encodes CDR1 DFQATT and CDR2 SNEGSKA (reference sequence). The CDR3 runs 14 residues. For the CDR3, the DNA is TGCAGTGCTAGTAGGCAGGCTAGCACAGATGCGCAGTATTTT. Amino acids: CSASRQASTDAQYF.

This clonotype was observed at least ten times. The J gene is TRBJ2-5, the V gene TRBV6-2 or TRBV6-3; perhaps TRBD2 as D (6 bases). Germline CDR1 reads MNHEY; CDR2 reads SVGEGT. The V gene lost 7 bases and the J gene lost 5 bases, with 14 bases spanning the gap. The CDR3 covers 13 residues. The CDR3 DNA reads TGTGCCAGCAACCGGAGGGTCTTCGAGACCCAGTACTTC. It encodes CASNRRVFETQYF.

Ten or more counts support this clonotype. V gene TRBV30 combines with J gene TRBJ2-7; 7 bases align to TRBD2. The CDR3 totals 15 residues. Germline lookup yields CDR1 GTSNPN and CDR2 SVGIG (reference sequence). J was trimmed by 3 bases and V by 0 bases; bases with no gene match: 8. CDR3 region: CAWSVGLAENYEQYF. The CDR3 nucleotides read TGTGCCTGGAGTGTAGGTCTAGCGGAGAACTACGAGCAGTACTTC.

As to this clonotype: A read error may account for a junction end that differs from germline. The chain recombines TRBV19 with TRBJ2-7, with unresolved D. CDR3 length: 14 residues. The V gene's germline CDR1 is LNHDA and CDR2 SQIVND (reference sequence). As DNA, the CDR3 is TGTGCCGGTAGTATCACCGACGGCTCCTACGAGCAGTACTTC. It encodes CAGSITDGSYEQYF.

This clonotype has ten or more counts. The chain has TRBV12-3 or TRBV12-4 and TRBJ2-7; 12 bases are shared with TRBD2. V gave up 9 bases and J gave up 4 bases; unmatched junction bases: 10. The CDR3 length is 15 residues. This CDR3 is CASQLTSGSSYEQYF. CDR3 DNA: TGTGCCAGTCAATTGACTAGCGGGAGTTCTTACGAGCAGTACTTC.

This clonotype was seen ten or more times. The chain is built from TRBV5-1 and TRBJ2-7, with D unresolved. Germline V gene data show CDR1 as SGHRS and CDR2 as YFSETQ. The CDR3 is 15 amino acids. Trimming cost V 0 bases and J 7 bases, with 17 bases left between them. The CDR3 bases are TGCGCCAGCAGCTTGGAATTCGGGTCCTTACGGGAGCAGTACTTC. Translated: CASSLEFGSLREQYF.

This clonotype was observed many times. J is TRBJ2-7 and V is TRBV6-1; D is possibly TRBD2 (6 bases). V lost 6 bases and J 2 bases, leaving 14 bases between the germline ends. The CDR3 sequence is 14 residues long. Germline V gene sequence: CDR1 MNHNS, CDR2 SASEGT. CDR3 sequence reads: CASSPGLLTYEQYF. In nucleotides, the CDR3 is TGTGCCAGCAGCCCGGGACTTCTAACCTACGAGCAGTACTTC.

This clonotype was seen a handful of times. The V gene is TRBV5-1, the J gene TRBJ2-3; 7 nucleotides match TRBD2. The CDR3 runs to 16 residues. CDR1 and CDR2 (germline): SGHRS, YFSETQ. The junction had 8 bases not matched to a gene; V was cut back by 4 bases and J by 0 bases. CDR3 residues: CASSGGAGLSTDTQYF. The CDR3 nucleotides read TGCGCCAGCAGCGGAGGAGCGGGATTAAGCACAGATACGCAGTATTTT. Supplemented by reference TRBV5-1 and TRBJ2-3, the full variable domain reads KAGVTQTPRYLIKTRGQQVTLSCSPISGHRSVSWYQQTPGQGLQFLFEYFSETQRNKGNFPGRFSGRQFSNSRSEMNVSTLELGDSALYLCASSGGAGLSTDTQYFGPGTRLTVL.

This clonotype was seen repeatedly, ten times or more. The CDR3 protein is CASSSTPGRRKGDTQYF. CDR3 nucleotides: TGCGCCAGCAGCTCCACACCTGGTCGGAGGAAAGGGGATACGCAGTATTTT. This chain connects TRBV5-1 to TRBJ2-3, with D perhaps matching TRBD2 (5 bases). The CDR3 length is 17 residues. Trimming removed 3 bases from V and 6 bases from J, with 23 bases in between. Germline V gives CDR1 SGHRS, CDR2 YFSETQ.

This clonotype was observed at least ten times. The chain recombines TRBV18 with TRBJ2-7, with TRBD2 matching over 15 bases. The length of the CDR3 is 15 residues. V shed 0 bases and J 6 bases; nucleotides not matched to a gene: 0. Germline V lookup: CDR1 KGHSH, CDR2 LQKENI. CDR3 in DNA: TGTGCCAGCTCACCACCGGGACTAGCGGGAGGCGAGCAGTACTTC. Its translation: CASSPPGLAGGEQYF.

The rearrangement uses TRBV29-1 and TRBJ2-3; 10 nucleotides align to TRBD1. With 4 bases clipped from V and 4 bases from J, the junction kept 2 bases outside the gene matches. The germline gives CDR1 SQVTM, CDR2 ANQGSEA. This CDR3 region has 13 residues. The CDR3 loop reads CSVGTGGSDTQYF. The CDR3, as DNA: TGCAGCGTTGGGACAGGGGGTTCAGATACGCAGTATTTT.

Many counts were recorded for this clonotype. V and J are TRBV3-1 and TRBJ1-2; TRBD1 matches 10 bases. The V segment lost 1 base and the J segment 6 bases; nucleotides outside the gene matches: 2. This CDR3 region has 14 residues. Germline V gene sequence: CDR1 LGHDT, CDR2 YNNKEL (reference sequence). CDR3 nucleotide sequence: TGTGCCAGCAGCCAAGGGGACAGGGGTAATGGCTACACCTTC. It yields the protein CASSQGDRGNGYTF.

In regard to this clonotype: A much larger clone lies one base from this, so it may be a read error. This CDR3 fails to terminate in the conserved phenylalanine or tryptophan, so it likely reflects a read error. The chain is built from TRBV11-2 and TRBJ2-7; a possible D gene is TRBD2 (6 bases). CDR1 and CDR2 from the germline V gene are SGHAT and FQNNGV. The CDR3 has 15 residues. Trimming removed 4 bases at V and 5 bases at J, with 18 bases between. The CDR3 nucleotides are TGTGCCAGCAGCTCGGAGCTAGCGCGGTCCCACGAGCAGTACCTC. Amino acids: CASSSELARSHEQYL.

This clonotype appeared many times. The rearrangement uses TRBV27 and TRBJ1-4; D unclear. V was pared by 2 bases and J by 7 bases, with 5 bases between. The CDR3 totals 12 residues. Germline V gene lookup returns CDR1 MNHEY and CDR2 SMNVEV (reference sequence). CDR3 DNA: TGTGCCAGCAGTTTAAACTCTGAAAAACTGTTTTTT. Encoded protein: CASSLNSEKLFF. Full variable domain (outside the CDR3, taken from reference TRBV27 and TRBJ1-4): EAQVTQNPRYLITVTGKKLTVTCSQNMNHEYMSWYRQDPGLGLRQIYYSMNVEVTDKGDVPEGYKVSRKEKRNFPLILESPSPNQTSLYFCASSLNSEKLFFGSGTQLSVL.

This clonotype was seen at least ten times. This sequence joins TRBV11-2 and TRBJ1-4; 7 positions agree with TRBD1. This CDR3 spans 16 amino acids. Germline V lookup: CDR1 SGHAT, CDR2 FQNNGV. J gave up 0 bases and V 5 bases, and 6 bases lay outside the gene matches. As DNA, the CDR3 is TGTGCCAGCAGCCCTAGACAGGGTGCAACTAATGAAAAACTGTTTTTT. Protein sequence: CASSPRQGATNEKLFF.

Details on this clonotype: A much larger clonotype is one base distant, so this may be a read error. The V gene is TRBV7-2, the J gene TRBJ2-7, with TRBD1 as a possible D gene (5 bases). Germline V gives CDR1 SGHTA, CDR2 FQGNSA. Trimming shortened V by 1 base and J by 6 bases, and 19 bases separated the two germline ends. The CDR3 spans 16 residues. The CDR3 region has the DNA TGTGCCAGCAGCTTAGTCCCCCAGGGCCTTCCCTGCGAGCAGTACTTC. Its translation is CASSLVPQGLPCEQYF. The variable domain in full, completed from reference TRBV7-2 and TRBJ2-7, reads GAGVSQSPSNKVTEKGKDVELRCDPISGHTALYWYRQSLGQGLEFLIYFQGNSAPDKSGLPSDRFSAERTGGSVSTLTIQRTQQEDSAVYLCASSLVPQGLPCEQYFGPGTRLTVT.

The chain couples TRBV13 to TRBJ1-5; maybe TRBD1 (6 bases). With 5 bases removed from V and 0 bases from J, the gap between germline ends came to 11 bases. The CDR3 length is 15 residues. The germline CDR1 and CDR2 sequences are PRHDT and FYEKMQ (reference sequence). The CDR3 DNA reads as TGTGCCAGCAGCCACGGACAGAATAGCAATCAGCCCCAGCATTTT. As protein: CASSHGQNSNQPQHF.

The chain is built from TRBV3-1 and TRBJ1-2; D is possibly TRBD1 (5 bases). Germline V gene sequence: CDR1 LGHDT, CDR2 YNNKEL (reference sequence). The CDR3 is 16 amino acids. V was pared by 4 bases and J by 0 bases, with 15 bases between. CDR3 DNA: TGTGCCAGCAGCCCCCTCGGGGGAGCCACTAACTATGGCTACACCTTC. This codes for CASSPLGGATNYGYTF.

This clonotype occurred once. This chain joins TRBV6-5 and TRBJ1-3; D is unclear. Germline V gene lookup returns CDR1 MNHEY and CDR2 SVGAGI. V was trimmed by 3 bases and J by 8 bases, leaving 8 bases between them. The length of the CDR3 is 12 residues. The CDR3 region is CASSYSSDTIYF. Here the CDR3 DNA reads TGTGCCAGCAGTTATTCGTCGGACACCATATATTTT.